The 8 T cell receptor beta chains in this list originate from one sample, sequenced in a study of CD8 T cells in Susac syndrome. Reverse transcription of roughly 0.5 to 1 ug RNA used random hexamers. MiXCR, run by TCRdb on the immunoSEQ multiplex PCR reads, gives a single entry per CDR3 protein. The sample has 150,000 to 200,000 distinct CDR3 sequences, about 93% seen once. Input material: CD4+ T cells from PBMCs. Receptor source: a human donor in good health.

The chain links TRBV29-1 to TRBJ2-1, with 13 bases identical to TRBD2. V lost 5 bases and J lost 9; bases outside the gene matches: 4. This CDR3 is 13 amino acids long. Per the germline V gene, CDR1 is SQVTM and CDR2 is ANQGSEA. This CDR3 reads CSVSTSGGGEQFF. The CDR3 DNA reads TGCAGCGTTTCAACTAGCGGGGGGGGTGAGCAGTTCTTC.

The chain has TRBV7-3 and TRBJ2-6; maybe TRBD1 (6 bases). From germline, CDR1 is SGHTA and CDR2 FQGTGA. Trimming removed 6 bases at V and 3 bases at J, with 12 bases between. The CDR3 loop spans 15 amino acids. The CDR3 sequence: CASSYAGVGANVLTF. DNA of the CDR3: TGTGCCAGCAGTTACGCAGGGGTTGGGGCCAACGTCCTGACTTTC.

The V call is TRBV5-1, the J call TRBJ2-2; D might be TRBD1 (5 bases). The CDR3 consists of 14 residues. The V end lost 4 bases, the J end lost 4 bases, and 11 bases lay between the germline ends. The V gene's germline CDR1 is SGHRS and CDR2 YFSETQ. Here the CDR3 reads CASSNLRVTGELFF. The DNA for the CDR3 is TGCGCCAGCAGCAACCTCAGGGTCACCGGGGAGCTGTTTTTT.

The chain is built from TRBV20-1 and TRBJ1-1; 7 bases are a match to TRBD1. V lost 2 bases, J lost 0 bases, and 9 bases stayed unmatched. Germline CDR1 DFQATT, CDR2 SNEGSKA (reference sequence). There are 16 residues in the CDR3. CDR3 DNA sequence: TGCAGTGCTAGAAACAGGGACAGATCCATGAACACTGAAGCTTTCTTT. This gives the protein CSARNRDRSMNTEAFF.

This clonotype was seen only a few times. This chain links TRBV19 with TRBJ1-5; D is unclear. The CDR3 runs 14 residues. From germline, CDR1 is LNHDA and CDR2 SQIVND (reference sequence). Between the trimmed V and J ends, which lost 5 bases and 0 bases, there was a span of 8 bases. The CDR3 loop is CASSPAASNQPQHF. For the CDR3, the DNA is TGTGCCAGTAGTCCCGCAGCTAGCAATCAGCCCCAGCATTTT.

This clonotype is a singleton in its sample. J is TRBJ2-5 and V is TRBV18; D not certain. Germline CDR1 reads KGHSH; CDR2 reads LQKENI. The length of the CDR3 is 17 residues. Trimming stripped 4 bases from V and 1 base from J, with 19 bases between. CDR3 bases: TGTGCCAGCTCACTACTTGACGTCCCCGTCAGCCAAGAGACCCAGTACTTC. It specifies CASSLLDVPVSQETQYF. The whole variable domain, remainder taken from reference TRBV18 and TRBJ2-5, is NAGVMQNPRHLVRRRGQEARLRCSPMKGHSHVYWYRQLPEEGLKFMVYLQKENIIDESGMPKERFSAEFPKEGPSILRIQQVVRGDSAAYFCASSLLDVPVSQETQYFGPGTRLLVL.

As regards this clonotype: At one end, the junction sequence differs from germline, possibly due to a read error. This chain uses TRBV20-1 with TRBJ1-2; D uncertain. Germline CDR1 is DFQATT and CDR2 is SNEGSKA (reference sequence). The CDR3 consists of 13 residues. The chain's CDR3 is CNARVGLPYGYTF. CDR3 coding DNA: TGCAATGCTAGAGTTGGCCTACCCTATGGCTACACCTTC.

This chain joins TRBV7-2 and TRBJ2-5; D uncertain. CDR3 length: 12 amino acids. V lost 2 bases to trimming and J lost 4 bases, with 5 bases between them. The V gene's germline CDR1 is SGHTA and CDR2 FQGNSA. CDR3 in amino acids: CASSLPRETQYF. As DNA, the CDR3 is TGTGCCAGCAGCTTACCCAGAGAGACCCAGTACTTC.